Described below is a single T cell receptor (beta chain) sequence and its context. Assay used: immunoSEQ multiplex PCR; TCRdb lists only in-frame clones, some missing. The data contain about 270,000 clones, about 88% of them singletons. This record comes from a study of blood T cell repertoires in COVID-19. The specimen was PBMCs or T cells enriched from blood (not recorded which). This clonotype was sampled from a woman aged 60-75 years in a cohort exposed to, infected with or recovered from COVID-19 (not recorded which).

CDR3 DNA: TGCGCCAGCAGCCAACTAGCGGGAGGGCCTGGGGATGAGCAGTTCTTC. Translation gives CASSQLAGGPGDEQFF. This rearrangement joins TRBV4-1 to TRBJ2-1, with 12 bases that match TRBD2. The V gene's germline CDR1 is MGHRA and CDR2 YSYEKL. Trimming removed 2 bases from V and 8 bases from J; junction bases left unmatched: 7. The CDR3 covers 16 residues.